The T cell receptor (beta chain) under discussion was sequenced for a study of T cells after yellow fever vaccination. Study results and limitations: High-abundance clonotypes from the bulk population could contaminate FACS-sorted repertoires. The secondary response was weaker, and its peak arrived faster, on day 5 versus 15.

Regarding this clonotype: What it recognizes is unknown.

Synthesis of TCR cDNA relied on 5'RACE template switching, which attached a universal primer site and UMIs. TCRdb re-analysed the 5' RACE reads in MiXCR, keeping a single row per CDR3 protein. The sample shows more than 450,000 distinct CDR3 sequences, around a fifth of them seen only once. The sample here was PBMCs, taken less than 25 days after the first yellow fever vaccination. This TCR derives from a man aged 18 to 35 who received the YFV17D yellow fever vaccine.

The CDR3 bases are TGCGCCAGTGTCGAGGGGAACACTGAAGCTTTCTTT. Encoded protein: CASVEGNTEAFF. The chain carries TRBV10-2 and TRBJ1-1, with D hard to call. The CDR3 length is 12 residues. Germline V lookup: CDR1 WSHSY, CDR2 SAAADI. V lost 9 bases and J 1 base, leaving 9 bases between the germline ends.